This is a list of T cell receptor beta chains from one sample in a study of T cell responses to AZD1222 COVID-19 vaccine. Method: immunoSEQ multiplex PCR; TCRdb's copy keeps in-frame clones and lacks some. The data hold 85,000 to 110,000 clones, with 88% observed a single time. The specimen comprised peripheral blood, sampled on day 0 of AZD1222 vaccination. These receptors originate from an adult in good health. Both conserved end residues are part of each CDR3. A D gene is named only where the DNA matches it firmly. Only some rows state a clone size, as once, few, many or a class for expanded clones.

>TRBV30|TRBJ1-3|NA|NA
TGTGCCTGGAGTTCGGGCTCAAGAAACACCATATATTTT
CAWSSGSRNTIYF
>TRBV30|TRBJ1-5|NA|NA
TGTGCCTGGGCTGTTAGTGGGGGTAATCAGCCCCAGCATTTT
CAWAVSGGNQPQHF
>TRBV7-2|TRBJ2-3|NA|NA
TGTGCCAGCAGCCAACCTAGCTTCGATACGCAGTATTTT
CASSQPSFDTQYF
>TRBV27|TRBJ1-1|NA|NA
TGTGCCAGCAGTCGGGATCTCCCCAGTGGTGAAGCTTTCTTT
CASSRDLPSGEAFF
>TRBV12-5|TRBJ2-1|NA|NA
TGTGCTAGTGGTTTAGGGCAGGGGTCCTACAATGAGCAGTTCTTC
CASGLGQGSYNEQFF
>TRBV6-5|TRBJ2-3|NA|once
TGTGCCAGCAGAGGCTTAAGCAGGGCAGATACGCAGTATTTT
CASRGLSRADTQYF
>TRBV19|TRBJ1-1|NA|few
TGTGCCAGTAGTACTTGGGGGAGGGTGAATGACGCTGAAGCTTTCTTT
CASSTWGRVNDAEAFF
>TRBV11-3|TRBJ2-7|TRBD1|NA
TGTGCCAGCAGCCCCGACAGGGGTCTCCACGAGCAGTACTTC
CASSPDRGLHEQYF
>TRBV19|TRBJ2-1|TRBD1|NA
TGTGCCAGTAGGACAGGGGGTTATTCCTACAATGAGCAGTTCTTC
CASRTGGYSYNEQFF
>TRBV6-5|TRBJ2-4|NA|NA
TGTGCCAGCAGCGCCCAGCCAGCCAAAAACATTCAGTACTTC
CASSAQPAKNIQYF
>TRBV27|TRBJ1-2|NA|NA
TGTGCCAGCAGTTTAGTTGCAGGAGAGGGAACCGGGTATGGCTACACCTTC
CASSLVAGEGTGYGYTF
>TRBV9|TRBJ1-2|TRBD1|NA
TGTGCCAGCAGCGACACAGGGGGTTCGGAGCGGCAGGGCTATGGCTACACCTTC
CASSDTGGSERQGYGYTF
>TRBV21-1|TRBJ1-3|NA|NA
TGTGCCAGCAGCAAAGGCGGCGAGGTGTTCAGTGGAAACACCATATATTTT
CASSKGGEVFSGNTIYF
>TRBV11-2|TRBJ2-5|NA|NA
TGTGCCAGCAGCTTAGGGGGGACCCAAGAGACCCAGTACTTC
CASSLGGTQETQYF
>TRBV12-3/TRBV12-4|TRBJ1-1|TRBD1|NA
TGTGCCAGCAGTAAAACAGGGGAAAGAGCTTTCTTT
CASSKTGERAFF
>TRBV2|TRBJ1-4|NA|few
TGTGCCAGTCTCCCCCTCCTGAATGAAAAACTGTTTTTT
CASLPLLNEKLFF
>TRBV4-3|TRBJ2-6|NA|NA
TGCGCCAGCAGCCAAGATCAGGGAGTATCTGGGGCCAACGTCCTGACTTTC
CASSQDQGVSGANVLTF
>TRBV30|TRBJ2-7|TRBD2|NA
TGTGCCTGGAGAATCACCGGGGGGACCTACGAGCAGTACTTC
CAWRITGGTYEQYF
>TRBV7-9|TRBJ2-5|NA|NA
TGTGCCAGCAGCTCAGAGACCCAGTACTTC
CASSSETQYF
>TRBV27|TRBJ2-1|NA|NA
TGTGCCAGCAGTTTATCTCGCGCAAACAATGAGCAGTTCTTC
CASSLSRANNEQFF
>TRBV23-1|TRBJ1-5|NA|NA
TGCGCCAGCAGTCAGGTCGGGGGAAATAGCAATCAGCCCCAGCATTTT
CASSQVGGNSNQPQHF
>TRBV24-1|TRBJ1-1|NA|NA
TGTGCCACCAGTCGTGGGGATGTCTCCGTGGGGGCTTTCTTT
CATSRGDVSVGAFF
>TRBV7-9|TRBJ2-1|TRBD2|once
TGTGCCAGCACCTCGGGGGGGCAGTACAATGAGCAGTTCTTC
CASTSGGQYNEQFF
>TRBV29-1|TRBJ2-4|TRBD1|NA
TGCAGCGTGGGACAGGCCAAAAACATTCAGTACTTC
CSVGQAKNIQYF
>TRBV3-1/TRBV3-2|TRBJ1-5|NA|NA
TGTGCCAGCAGCCAAGCAGGGGCCAATCAGCCCCAGCATTTT
CASSQAGANQPQHF
>TRBV7-6|TRBJ2-3|TRBD2|NA
TGTGCCAGCAGCTTAGTCGCGGGAGGTGGTGATACGCAGTATTTT
CASSLVAGGGDTQYF
>TRBV6-5|TRBJ1-5|NA|NA
TGTGCCAGCAGTTACAGGGAAGGCAATCAGCCCCAGCATTTT
CASSYREGNQPQHF
>TRBV9|TRBJ1-6|NA|NA
TGTGCTTCAGCAGCACCAACCGGGCCCCTCCACTTT
CASAAPTGPLHF
>TRBV6-5|TRBJ2-7|NA|NA
TGTGCCACGGCCTGGGGCAAGTTGGACGAGCAGTACTTC
CATAWGKLDEQYF
>TRBV6-5|TRBJ1-2|NA|NA
TGTGCCAGCAGTTATGGGTTCAGGGGAGGCTATGGCTACACCTTC
CASSYGFRGGYGYTF
>TRBV6-5|TRBJ2-3|TRBD1|once
TGTGCCAGCATAAGGGACAGGGATAGGGCAGATACGCAGTATTTT
CASIRDRDRADTQYF
>TRBV5-1|TRBJ2-5|TRBD2|NA
TGCGCCAGCAGCTTGGCCGGGACTAGCGGGGGGGCCCAAGAGGCCCAGTACTTC
CASSLAGTSGGAQEAQYF